The next 14 T cell receptor beta chains were all read from a single sample in a study of cytomegalovirus exposure and HLA in healthy donors. The PCR used 60 Vbeta and 13 Jbeta primers. The protocol was immunoSEQ multiplex PCR, while the TCRdb copy is restricted to in-frame clones and leaves out a portion. The sample has 130,000 to 150,000 clones, 65% to 80% seen once. Sequenced material: PBMCs. These receptors were taken from a woman aged 40 to 49 in good health and CMV-seronegative.

The V gene is TRBV2, the J gene TRBJ2-3; 7 bases match TRBD1. The V segment lost 7 bases and the J segment 3 bases; nucleotides outside the gene matches: 7. Germline V gene lookup returns CDR1 SNHLY and CDR2 FYNNEI. This CDR3 has 14 amino acids. The CDR3 DNA sequence: TGTGCCAGCATCAGACAGGGAATAACAGATACGCAGTATTTT. The encoded protein is CASIRQGITDTQYF.

The sample holds a few counts of this clone. The chain combines TRBV9 with TRBJ1-6; 8 bases are a match to TRBD1. The CDR3 totals 14 residues. Trimming removed 3 bases from V and 8 bases from J; junction bases left unmatched: 4. Germline values: CDR1 SGDLS, CDR2 YYNGEE. In DNA, the CDR3 is TGTGCCAGCAGCGCCTCAGGGGGCGATTCACCCCTCCACTTT. Amino acid sequence: CASSASGGDSPLHF.

The rearrangement uses TRBV7-2 and TRBJ2-7; D may be TRBD2 (5 bases). CDR3 size: 11 residues. The V end was cut by 2 bases, the J end by 7 bases, with 6 bases between. CDR1 is SGHTA, CDR2 FQGNSA, per germline. The CDR3 is CASSLREEQYF. The CDR3 nucleotides are TGTGCCAGCAGCTTAAGGGAGGAGCAGTACTTC.

The chain employs TRBV4-1 and TRBJ2-3; D unresolved. CDR1 and CDR2 from the germline V gene are MGHRA and YSYEKL. The CDR3 runs to 14 residues. Trimming left V 3 bases short and J 5 bases short, with 12 bases between. The CDR3 region is CASSHRNSQDTQYF. CDR3 sequence (DNA): TGCGCCAGCAGCCATAGAAACTCCCAAGATACGCAGTATTTT.

The rearrangement uses TRBV6-5 and TRBJ1-3; a possible D gene is TRBD1 (6 bases). V lost 11 bases and J lost 2, with 13 bases in between. CDR1 is MNHEY, CDR2 SVGAGI, per germline. The CDR3 is made up of 13 amino acids. CDR3 amino acids: CAAQDSPGNTIYF. Here the CDR3 DNA reads TGTGCCGCCCAGGACAGCCCTGGAAACACCATATATTTT.

The chain employs TRBV28 and TRBJ2-1, with TRBD1 matching over 11 bases. After removal of 0 bases from V and 3 bases from J, the junction contained 1 base not matched to a gene. There are 16 residues in the CDR3. Germline V lookup: CDR1 MDHEN, CDR2 SYDVKM. The CDR3 is CASSLWGTGGYNEQFF. DNA of the CDR3: TGTGCCAGCAGTTTATGGGGGACAGGGGGCTACAATGAGCAGTTCTTC.

The rearrangement joins TRBV10-1 to TRBJ2-2; TRBD2 matches 11 bases. Germline V gives CDR1 WNHNN, CDR2 SYGVQD (reference sequence). The CDR3 consists of 16 residues. Unmatched junction bases numbered 9, after V lost 5 bases and J lost 7 bases. This chain's CDR3 is CASSTSGTSGLGELFF. DNA for the CDR3: TGCGCCAGCAGTACAAGTGGGACTAGCGGTCTCGGGGAGCTGTTTTTT.

This clone was seen a few times. J is TRBJ2-1 and V is TRBV6-6; maybe TRBD2 (6 bases). The V gene lost 6 bases and the J gene lost 4 bases, with 19 bases spanning the gap. This CDR3 has 16 residues. The germline CDR1 and CDR2 sequences are MNHNY and SVGAGI (reference sequence). CDR3 DNA sequence: TGTGCCAGCAGCCCGCCGGGAGCAACTGAGTACAATGAGCAGTTCTTC. Encoded protein: CASSPPGATEYNEQFF.

The rearrangement links TRBV5-1 to TRBJ2-5; D is unresolved. This CDR3 spans 14 amino acids. CDR1 is SGHRS, CDR2 YFSETQ, per germline. The germline V and J ends were trimmed by 1 base and 3 bases, with 10 bases remaining between them. The CDR3 nucleotides are TGCGCCAGCAGCTTGCTGCCAGGCGAAGAGACCCAGTACTTC. It specifies CASSLLPGEETQYF.

V is TRBV6-1 and J is TRBJ2-7; unclear D gene. Trimming took off 4 bases at V and 4 bases at J, with 11 bases between the two ends. This CDR3 is 13 amino acids long. Germline CDR1 is MNHNS and CDR2 is SASEGT. DNA for the CDR3: TGTGCCAGCAGTGGATCAGCGAATTACGAGCAGTACTTC. Encoded protein: CASSGSANYEQYF.

The V gene is TRBV28, the J gene TRBJ2-1, with 7 bases aligning to TRBD1. J gave up 6 bases and V 6 bases, and 8 bases lay outside the gene matches. In germline, CDR1 is MDHEN, CDR2 SYDVKM. CDR3 length equals 14 residues. This CDR3 is CASRPGQNVNEQFF. As DNA, the CDR3 is TGTGCCAGCAGACCGGGACAGAACGTCAATGAGCAGTTCTTC.

This sequence joins TRBV5-1 and TRBJ2-7; 8 bases line up with TRBD1. V lost 4 bases, J lost 0 bases, and 6 bases stayed unmatched. Germline loops: CDR1 SGHRS, CDR2 YFSETQ. The CDR3 runs 15 residues. This CDR3 is CASSLGTGISYEQYF. The CDR3 nucleotides are TGCGCCAGCAGCCTCGGGACAGGTATCTCCTACGAGCAGTACTTC.

This clone was seen a single time. The J gene is TRBJ1-1, the V gene TRBV14; D is perhaps TRBD1 (5 bases). The germline V gene encodes CDR1 SGHDN and CDR2 FVKESK. Trimming removed 6 bases at V and 3 bases at J, with 14 bases between. CDR3 length: 14 amino acids. CDR3 loop: CASSRLQADTEAFF. CDR3 in DNA: TGTGCCAGCAGTCGATTACAGGCAGACACTGAAGCTTTCTTT.

The chain employs TRBV2 and TRBJ1-6; D uncertain. The CDR3 spans 14 residues. The V end was cut by 7 bases, the J end by 6 bases, with 13 bases between. CDR1 and CDR2 (germline): SNHLY, FYNNEI. The CDR3 bases are TGTGCCAGCAATTTGGGCGTCGGTAATTCACCCCTCCACTTT. Protein product: CASNLGVGNSPLHF.